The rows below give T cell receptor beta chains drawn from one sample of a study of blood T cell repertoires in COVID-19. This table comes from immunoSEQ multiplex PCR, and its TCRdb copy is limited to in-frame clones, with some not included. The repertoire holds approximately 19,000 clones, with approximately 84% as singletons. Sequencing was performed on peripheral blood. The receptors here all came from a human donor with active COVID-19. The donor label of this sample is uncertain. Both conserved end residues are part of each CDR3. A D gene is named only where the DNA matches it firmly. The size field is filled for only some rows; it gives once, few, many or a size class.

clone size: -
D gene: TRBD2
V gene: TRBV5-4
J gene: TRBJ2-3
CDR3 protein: CASSLKAGGSTDTQYF
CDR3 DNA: TGTGCCAGCAGCTTGAAAGCGGGGGGGAGCACAGATACGCAGTATTTT

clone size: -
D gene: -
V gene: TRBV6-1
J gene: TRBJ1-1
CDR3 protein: CASSQARLDTEAFF
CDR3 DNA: TGTGCCAGCAGTCAAGCCCGACTTGACACTGAAGCTTTCTTT

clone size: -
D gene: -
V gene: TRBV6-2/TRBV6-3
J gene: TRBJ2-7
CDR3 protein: CASSWGHNYEQYF
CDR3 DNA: TGTGCCAGCAGCTGGGGACACAACTACGAGCAGTACTTC

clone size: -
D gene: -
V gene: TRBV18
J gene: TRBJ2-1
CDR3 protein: CASSPSSAGVNEQFF
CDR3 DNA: TGTGCCAGCTCACCATCTTCGGCAGGGGTCAATGAGCAGTTCTTC

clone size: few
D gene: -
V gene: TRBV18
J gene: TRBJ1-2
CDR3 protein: CASSPDTTYGYTF
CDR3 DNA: TGTGCCAGCTCACCAGACACAACCTATGGCTACACCTTC

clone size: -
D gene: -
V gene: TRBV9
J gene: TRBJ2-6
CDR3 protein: CASSVSGANVLTF
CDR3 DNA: TGTGCCAGCAGCGTAAGCGGGGCCAACGTCCTGACTTTC

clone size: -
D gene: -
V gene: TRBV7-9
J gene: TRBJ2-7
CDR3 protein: CASSPGHLEQYF
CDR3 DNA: TGTGCCAGCAGCCCGGGACATCTCGAGCAGTACTTC

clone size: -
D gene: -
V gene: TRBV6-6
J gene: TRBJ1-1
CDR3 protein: CASSYSEAGTEAFF
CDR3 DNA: TGTGCCAGCAGTTACTCGGAGGCAGGCACTGAAGCTTTCTTT

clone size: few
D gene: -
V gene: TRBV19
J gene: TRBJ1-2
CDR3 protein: CASSIPPGTAYGYTF
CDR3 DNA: TGTGCCAGTAGTATTCCCCCCGGGACTGCCTATGGCTACACCTTC

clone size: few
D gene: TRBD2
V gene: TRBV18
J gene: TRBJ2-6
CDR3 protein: CASRGAGANVLTF
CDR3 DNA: TGTGCCAGCCGGGGGGCTGGGGCCAACGTCCTGACTTTC

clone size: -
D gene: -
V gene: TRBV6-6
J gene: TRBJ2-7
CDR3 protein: CASRNSVSSYEQYF
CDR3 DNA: TGTGCCAGCAGAAATAGCGTAAGCTCCTACGAGCAGTACTTC

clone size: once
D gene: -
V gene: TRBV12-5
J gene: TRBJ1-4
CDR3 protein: CASGSTGPTNEKLFF
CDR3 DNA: TGTGCTAGTGGTTCAACAGGGCCAACTAATGAAAAACTGTTTTTT

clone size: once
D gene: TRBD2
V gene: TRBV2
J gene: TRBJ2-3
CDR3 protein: CASNGLAGAGDTQYF
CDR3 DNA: TGTGCCAGCAACGGACTAGCGGGGGCGGGAGATACGCAGTATTTT

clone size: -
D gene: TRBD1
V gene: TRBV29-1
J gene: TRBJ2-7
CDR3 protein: CSVETSGTGVNEQYF
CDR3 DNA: TGCAGCGTTGAGACCTCCGGGACAGGGGTCAACGAGCAGTACTTC

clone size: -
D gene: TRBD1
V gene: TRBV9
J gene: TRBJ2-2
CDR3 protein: CASSATGGNPGELFF
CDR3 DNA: TGTGCCAGCAGCGCGACAGGGGGGAATCCCGGGGAGCTGTTTTTT

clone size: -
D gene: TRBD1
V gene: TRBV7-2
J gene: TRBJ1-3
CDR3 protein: CASSLGTGTGILDF
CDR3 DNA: TGTGCCAGCAGCCTCGGAACCGGGACAGGGATTTTAGATTTT

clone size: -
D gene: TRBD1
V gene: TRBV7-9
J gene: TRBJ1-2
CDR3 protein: CASSTRGTDYGYTF
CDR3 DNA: TGTGCCAGCAGCACTAGGGGGACAGACTATGGCTACACCTTC

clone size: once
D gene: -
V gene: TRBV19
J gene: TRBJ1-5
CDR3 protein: CASSTTVVGGRNQPQHF
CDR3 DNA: TGTGCCAGTAGTACGACCGTTGTCGGGGGGCGAAATCAGCCCCAGCATTTT

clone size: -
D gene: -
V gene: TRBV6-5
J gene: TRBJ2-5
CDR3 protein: CASGGSGAETQYF
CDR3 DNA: TGTGCCAGTGGGGGGTCCGGGGCAGAGACCCAGTACTTC

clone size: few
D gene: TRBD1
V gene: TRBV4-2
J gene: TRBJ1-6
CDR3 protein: CASSQADRASPLHF
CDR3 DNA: TGTGCCAGCAGCCAGGCGGACAGGGCGTCACCCCTCCACTTT

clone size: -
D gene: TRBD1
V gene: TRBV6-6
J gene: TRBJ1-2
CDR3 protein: CASSYSDRANYGYTF
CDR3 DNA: TGTGCCAGCAGTTACTCTGACAGGGCTAACTATGGCTACACCTTC

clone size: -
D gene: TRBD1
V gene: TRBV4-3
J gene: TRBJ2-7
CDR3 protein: CASSQGLRGLNEQYF
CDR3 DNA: TGCGCCAGCAGCCAAGGGTTGAGGGGGCTTAACGAGCAGTACTTC

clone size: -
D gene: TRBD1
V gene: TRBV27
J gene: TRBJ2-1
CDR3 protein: CASSTILRDRPYNEQFF
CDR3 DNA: TGTGCCAGCAGTACAATACTCCGGGACAGACCCTACAATGAGCAGTTCTTC

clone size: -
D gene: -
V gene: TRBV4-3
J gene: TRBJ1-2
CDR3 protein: CASSQQRGAGYGYTF
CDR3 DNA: TGCGCCAGCAGCCAACAACGGGGGGCAGGGTATGGCTACACCTTC

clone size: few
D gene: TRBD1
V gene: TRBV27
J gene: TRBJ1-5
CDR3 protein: CASSTSGQGAGQPQHF
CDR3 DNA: TGTGCCAGCAGTACCTCGGGACAGGGGGCTGGTCAGCCCCAGCATTTT

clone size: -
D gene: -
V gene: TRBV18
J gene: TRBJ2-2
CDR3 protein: CASSPEQPPAPTGELFF
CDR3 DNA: TGTGCCAGCTCACCAGAACAGCCACCGGCACCCACCGGGGAGCTGTTTTTT

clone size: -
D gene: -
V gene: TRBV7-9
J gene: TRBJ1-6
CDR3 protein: CASSSGLSSSYNSPLHF
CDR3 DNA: TGTGCCAGCAGCTCGGGACTGTCGAGCTCCTATAATTCACCCCTCCACTTT

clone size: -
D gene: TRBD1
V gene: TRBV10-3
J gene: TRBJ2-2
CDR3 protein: CAIRGDREKTGELFF
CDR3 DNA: TGTGCCATCAGGGGGGACAGGGAAAAAACCGGGGAGCTGTTTTTT

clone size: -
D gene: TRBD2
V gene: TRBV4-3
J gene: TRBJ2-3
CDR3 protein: CASSPTSGETDTQYF
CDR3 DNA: TGCGCCAGCAGCCCGACTAGCGGGGAAACAGATACGCAGTATTTT

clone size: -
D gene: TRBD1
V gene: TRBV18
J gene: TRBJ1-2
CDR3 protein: CASSPSGTASYGYTF
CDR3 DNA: TGTGCCAGCTCACCGTCCGGGACAGCAAGTTATGGCTACACCTTC

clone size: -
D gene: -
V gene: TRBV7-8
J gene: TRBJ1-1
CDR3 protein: CASSSWTVNTEAFF
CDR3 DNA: TGTGCCAGCAGCTCATGGACAGTCAACACTGAAGCTTTCTTT

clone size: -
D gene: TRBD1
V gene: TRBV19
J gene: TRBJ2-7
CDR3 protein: CASSIVVQGAYEQYF
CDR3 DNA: TGTGCCAGTAGTATAGTAGTACAGGGGGCCTACGAGCAGTACTTC

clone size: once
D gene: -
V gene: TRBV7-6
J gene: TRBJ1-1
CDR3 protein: CASSLFGGPSEAFF
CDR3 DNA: TGTGCCAGCAGCTTATTCGGGGGTCCTAGTGAAGCTTTCTTT

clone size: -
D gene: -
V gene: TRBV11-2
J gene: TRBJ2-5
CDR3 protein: CAGGQETQYF
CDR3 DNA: TGTGCCGGGGGGCAAGAGACCCAGTACTTC

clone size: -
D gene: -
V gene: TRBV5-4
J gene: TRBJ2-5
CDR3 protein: CASSASGLLKETQYF
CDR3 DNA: TGTGCCAGCAGCGCCAGCGGTCTTTTAAAAGAGACCCAGTACTTC

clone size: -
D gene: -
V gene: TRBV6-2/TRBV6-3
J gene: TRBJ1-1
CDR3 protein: CASSKGRTEAFF
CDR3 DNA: TGTGCCAGCAGTAAGGGGCGCACTGAAGCTTTCTTT

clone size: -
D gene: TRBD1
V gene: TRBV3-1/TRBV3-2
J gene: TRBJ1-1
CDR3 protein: CASSLSGGGTEAFF
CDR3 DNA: TGTGCCAGCAGCTTATCAGGGGGTGGGACTGAAGCTTTCTTT

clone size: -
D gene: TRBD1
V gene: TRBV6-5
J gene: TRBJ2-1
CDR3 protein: CASSSRTGSYNEQFF
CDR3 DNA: TGTGCCAGCAGTAGCCGGACAGGCTCCTACAATGAGCAGTTCTTC

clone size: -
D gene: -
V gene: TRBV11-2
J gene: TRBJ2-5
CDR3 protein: CASSFDARTQYF
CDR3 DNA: TGTGCCAGCAGCTTCGATGCGCGGACCCAGTACTTC

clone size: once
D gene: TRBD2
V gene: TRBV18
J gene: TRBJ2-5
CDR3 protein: CASSPPGGSETQYF
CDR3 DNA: TGTGCCAGCTCACCACCGGGGGGGAGTGAGACCCAGTACTTC

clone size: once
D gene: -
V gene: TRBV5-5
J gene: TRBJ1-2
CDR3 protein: CASSSTSRGGYTF
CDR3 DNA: TGTGCCAGCAGCTCTACGTCCCGGGGTGGCTACACCTTC

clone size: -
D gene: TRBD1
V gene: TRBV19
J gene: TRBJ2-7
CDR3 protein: CASSLTGGGEQYF
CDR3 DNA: TGTGCCAGTAGTTTGACAGGGGGCGGCGAGCAGTACTTC

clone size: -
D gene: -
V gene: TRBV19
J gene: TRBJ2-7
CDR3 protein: CASSIGAGRNYEQYF
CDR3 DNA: TGTGCCAGTAGTATCGGGGCAGGGAGGAACTACGAGCAGTACTTC

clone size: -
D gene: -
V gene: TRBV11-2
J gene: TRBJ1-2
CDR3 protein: CASSLTGNGYTF
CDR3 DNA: TGTGCCAGCAGCTTAACAGGGAATGGCTACACCTTC

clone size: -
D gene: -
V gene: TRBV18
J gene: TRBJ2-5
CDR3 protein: CASSPKQQGAVETQYF
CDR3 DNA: TGTGCCAGCTCACCAAAGCAACAGGGTGCTGTAGAGACCCAGTACTTC

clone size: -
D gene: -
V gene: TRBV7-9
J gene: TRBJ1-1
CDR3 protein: CASSLAGRLNTEAFF
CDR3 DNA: TGTGCCAGCAGCTTAGCGGGCAGATTGAACACTGAAGCTTTCTTT

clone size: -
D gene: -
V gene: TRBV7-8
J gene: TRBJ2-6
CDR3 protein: CASSLWTRISSGANVLTF
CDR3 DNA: TGTGCCAGCAGCTTGTGGACACGGATTAGCTCTGGGGCCAACGTCCTGACTTTC

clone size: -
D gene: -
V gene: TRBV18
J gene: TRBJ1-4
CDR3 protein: CASSGQNNEKLFF
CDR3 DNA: TGTGCCAGCTCAGGCCAGAACAATGAAAAACTGTTTTTT

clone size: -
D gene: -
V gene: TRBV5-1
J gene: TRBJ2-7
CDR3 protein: CASSLWDKTYEQYF
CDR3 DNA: TGCGCCAGCAGCTTGTGGGACAAAACCTACGAGCAGTACTTC

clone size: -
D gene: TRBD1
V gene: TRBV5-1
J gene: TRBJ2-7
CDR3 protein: CASSYRLDRGEQYF
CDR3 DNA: TGCGCCAGCAGCTATAGATTAGACAGGGGCGAGCAGTACTTC

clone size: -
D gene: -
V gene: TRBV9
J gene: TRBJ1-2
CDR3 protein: CASSVGGGRYGYTF
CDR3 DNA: TGTGCCAGCAGCGTGGGAGGGGGAAGGTATGGCTACACCTTC

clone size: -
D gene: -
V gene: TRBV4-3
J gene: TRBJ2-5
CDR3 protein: CASSQGLSGSAQETQYF
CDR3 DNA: TGCGCCAGCAGCCAAGGTTTGAGCGGATCAGCTCAAGAGACCCAGTACTTC

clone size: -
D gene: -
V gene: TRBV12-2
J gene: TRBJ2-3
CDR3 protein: CASRFWTSGGLDTQYF
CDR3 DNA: TGTGCAAGTCGCTTCTGGACTAGCGGGGGACTTGATACGCAGTATTTT

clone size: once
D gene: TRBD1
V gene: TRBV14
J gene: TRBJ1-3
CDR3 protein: CASSRDRWLGSGNTIYF
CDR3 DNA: TGTGCCAGCAGCCGGGACAGATGGCTGGGGTCTGGAAACACCATATATTTT